Presented here are 32 T cell receptor beta chains from one specimen sequenced in a study of cytomegalovirus exposure and HLA in healthy donors. A multiplex PCR was run with 60 Vbeta primers and 13 Jbeta primers. The assay was immunoSEQ multiplex PCR, and TCRdb's table has in-frame clones only and misses some. The data hold about 120,000 clones, with approximately 80% observed a single time. Sequences were obtained from PBMCs. All receptors derive from a woman aged 40 to 49 in good health and CMV-seronegative.

This clone showed up just once. This chain links TRBV6-5 with TRBJ1-1; D gene unclear. The V and J ends lost 6 bases and 0 bases respectively, with 14 bases between them. The V gene's germline CDR1 is MNHEY and CDR2 SVGAGI. The CDR3 runs to 15 residues. CDR3 residues: CASRPPTPMNTEAFF. In nucleotides, the CDR3 is TGTGCCAGCAGGCCGCCGACACCTATGAACACTGAAGCTTTCTTT.

The chain couples TRBV27 to TRBJ1-2; 9 nucleotides agree with TRBD1. V was clipped by 4 bases and J by 8 bases; unmatched bases: 8. The CDR3 covers 14 residues. Germline V gene sequence: CDR1 MNHEY, CDR2 SMNVEV (reference sequence). CDR3 in DNA: TGTGCCAGCAGTTACCGGGACAGGGCGGGCGGCTACACCTTC. Its protein product is CASSYRDRAGGYTF.

The chain is built from TRBV7-8 and TRBJ1-2; D gene unclear. Germline-derived CDR1 and CDR2 are SGHVS and FQNEAQ. Trimming took 2 bases from V and 3 from J, leaving 10 bases between them. This CDR3 region has 14 residues. The chain's CDR3 is CASSLRETDYGYTF. CDR3 DNA sequence: TGTGCCAGCAGCTTACGTGAAACGGACTATGGCTACACCTTC.

The CDR3: CASSLDVPRSTEAFF. The CDR3 DNA reads TGTGCCAGCAGCTTAGATGTTCCCCGGAGCACTGAAGCTTTCTTT. J is TRBJ1-1 and V is TRBV7-2; D uncertain. CDR1 and CDR2 from the germline V gene are SGHTA and FQGNSA. This CDR3 spans 15 amino acids. V was cut by 1 base and J by 4 bases, with 13 bases left in between.

This sequence joins TRBV2 and TRBJ1-2; 8 bases are a match to TRBD1. This CDR3 spans 18 amino acids. The V gene end was trimmed by 9 bases and the J gene end by 0 bases; junction bases not matched to a gene: 18. Germline CDR1 and CDR2: SNHLY and FYNNEI. CDR3 bases: TGTGCCAGTGCGAAGACCGGGACAGGCGAACAAACTAACTATGGCTACACCTTC. Its protein is CASAKTGTGEQTNYGYTF.

The chain couples TRBV11-1 to TRBJ2-7, with 10 bases matching TRBD1. The CDR3 length is 16 residues. Germline V gene sequence: CDR1 SGHAT, CDR2 FQDESV (reference sequence). V was clipped by 2 bases and J by 0 bases; unmatched bases: 4. For the CDR3, the DNA is TGTGCCAGCAGCTTACGGACAGGGGGTTTCTCCTACGAGCAGTACTTC. Protein: CASSLRTGGFSYEQYF.

This clone was seen a handful of times. This chain joins TRBV6-1 and TRBJ1-1; TRBD1 matches at 9 bases. CDR3 length: 15 residues. The trim removed 2 bases at V and 5 bases at J, leaving 6 bases unmatched. Germline V CDR1 and CDR2: MNHNS, SASEGT. CDR3 nucleotides: TGTGCCAGCAGTGAAAAACAGGGGGCGCGGACTGAAGCTTTCTTT. This sequence encodes CASSEKQGARTEAFF.

This chain joins TRBV7-2 and TRBJ1-3, with D possibly matching TRBD1 (5 bases). The ends were cut back, 10 bases at V and 0 bases at J, with 16 bases in the middle. From germline, CDR1 is SGHTA and CDR2 FQGNSA. The CDR3 extends over 15 amino acids. CDR3 DNA sequence: TGTGCCAACGAAATAGGGGTCCCCTCTGGAAACACCATATATTTT. Its translation: CANEIGVPSGNTIYF.

This clone was seen a handful of times. The chain is built from TRBV30 and TRBJ1-4; 8 nucleotides align to TRBD1. Per germline, CDR1 GTSNPN and CDR2 SVGIG (reference sequence). CDR3 length: 13 residues. V was pared by 1 base and J by 7 bases, with 2 bases of the junction left unmatched. The chain's CDR3 is CAWSDRGGEKLFF. The CDR3, as DNA: TGTGCCTGGAGTGACAGGGGGGGTGAAAAACTGTTTTTT.

The V gene is TRBV30, the J gene TRBJ2-7; D remains unclear. CDR3 length: 11 amino acids. CDR1 GTSNPN and CDR2 SVGIG come from the germline V gene (reference sequence). The V gene lost 4 bases and the J gene lost 4 bases, with 8 bases spanning the gap. CDR3 DNA sequence: TGTGCCTGGACTGCCAGGTACGAGCAGTACTTC. Protein: CAWTARYEQYF.

This chain joins TRBV5-1 and TRBJ2-5; D is perhaps TRBD2 (5 bases). With 0 bases removed from V and 6 bases from J, the gap between germline ends came to 18 bases. The CDR3 is 16 residues long. CDR1 is SGHRS and CDR2 is YFSETQ in the germline V gene. The CDR3 loop reads CASSLDGGLPFQTQYF. The CDR3 region has the DNA TGCGCCAGCAGCTTGGATGGCGGACTCCCGTTCCAGACCCAGTACTTC.

The chain employs TRBV21-1 and TRBJ2-3; TRBD2 is the table's D call, not checked against the DNA. TRBV21-1 has pseudogene status. This CDR3 is built from 17 residues. Written as DNA, the CDR3 is TGTGCCAGCAGCAAAGTGGAGGACGGTAAAAGCACAGATACGCAGTATTTT. Protein product: CASSKVEDGKSTDTQYF.

This chain uses TRBV19 with TRBJ1-2; TRBD1 is a possible D gene (6 bases). Per germline, CDR1 LNHDA and CDR2 SQIVND (reference sequence). This CDR3 region has 17 residues. The V gene lost 4 bases and the J gene lost 3 bases, with 21 bases spanning the gap. CDR3 in amino acids: CASSTIPRARGDYGYTF. CDR3 sequence (DNA): TGTGCCAGTAGTACTATACCAAGGGCCAGGGGCGACTATGGCTACACCTTC.

This clone occurred a few times. The V and J genes are TRBV25-1 and TRBJ2-5; TRBD2 might be the D (5 bases). Deletions cut 7 bases from V and 7 bases from J, with 10 bases between. The germline V gene has CDR1 MGHDK and CDR2 SYGVNS. This CDR3 is 11 amino acids long. Here the CDR3 DNA reads TGTGCCAGCAAAGTCGGGGTGACCCAGTACTTC. Its translation is CASKVGVTQYF.

The chain carries TRBV27 and TRBJ2-7; D is perhaps TRBD2 (6 bases). This CDR3 spans 17 amino acids. V lost 0 bases, J lost 0 bases, and 15 bases lay in between. Germline lookup yields CDR1 MNHEY and CDR2 SMNVEV (reference sequence). The DNA for the CDR3 is TGTGCCAGCAGTTTATCCGCGCCTAGCGAGAGCTCCTACGAGCAGTACTTC. Encoded protein: CASSLSAPSESSYEQYF.

Only one count was recorded for this clone. This rearrangement joins TRBV6-5 to TRBJ2-5; the match to TRBD2 covers 12 bases. The DNA end lines up better with TRBJ2-7; the J call may be wrong. CDR3 length: 15 residues. The germline CDR1 and CDR2 sequences are MNHEY and SVGAGI. The CDR3 nucleotides read TGTGCCAGCAGTCCCGGACTAGCGGGGACCTACGAGCAGTACTTC. This translates into CASSPGLAGTYEQYF.

This rearrangement joins TRBV30 to TRBJ2-1; 15 positions match TRBD2. V was pared by 4 bases and J by 9 bases, with 7 bases of the junction left unmatched. The germline V gene encodes CDR1 GTSNPN and CDR2 SVGIG (reference sequence). The CDR3 contains 15 residues. For the CDR3, the DNA is TGTGCCTGGACGCGAGGACTAGCGGGGGGGCCTGAGCAGTTCTTC. As protein: CAWTRGLAGGPEQFF. The full variable domain, with the rest looked up from reference TRBV30 and TRBJ2-1, is SQTIHQWPATLVQPVGSPLSLECTVEGTSNPNLYWYRQAAGRGLQLLFYSVGIGQISSEVPQNLSASRPQDRQFILSSKKLLLSDSGFYLCAWTRGLAGGPEQFFGPGTRLTVL.

This chain uses TRBV5-4 with TRBJ2-3, with 8 bases matching TRBD1. CDR3 length: 14 residues. J lost 5 bases, V lost 2 bases, and 4 bases had no gene match. Germline V lookup: CDR1 SGHNT, CDR2 YYREEE (reference sequence). The CDR3 loop reads CASSFTGGLDTQYF. CDR3 coding DNA: TGTGCCAGCAGCTTTACAGGGGGTTTAGATACGCAGTATTTT.

This clone appeared a single time. The chain has TRBV27 and TRBJ2-7; TRBD1 matches at 9 bases. V lost 2 bases and J lost 3; bases outside the gene matches: 8. This CDR3 region has 16 residues. Germline-derived CDR1 and CDR2 are MNHEY and SMNVEV (reference sequence). The CDR3 DNA reads TGTGCCAGCAGTTTAGGCAGACAGGGGGGCGACTACGAGCAGTACTTC. Protein sequence: CASSLGRQGGDYEQYF.

The rearrangement uses TRBV7-9 and TRBJ1-1; 7 bases match TRBD1. This CDR3 is built from 14 residues. With V trimmed by 1 base and J by 5 bases, 4 bases remained unmatched. The germline gives CDR1 SEHNR, CDR2 FQNEAQ (reference sequence). CDR3 protein: CASSLEAGGTEAFF. The CDR3 nucleotides are TGTGCCAGCAGCTTAGAAGCAGGGGGGACTGAAGCTTTCTTT.

V usage is TRBV28 and J usage is TRBJ1-5, with D possibly matching TRBD1 (5 bases). This CDR3 region has 16 residues. V shed 2 bases and J shed 2 bases, with 13 bases lying between them. From germline, CDR1 is MDHEN and CDR2 SYDVKM. The CDR3 is CASSLGARVGNQPQHF. The CDR3 DNA is TGTGCCAGCAGTTTAGGAGCCAGGGTGGGCAATCAGCCCCAGCATTTT.

This clone came up a few times. The gene calls are TRBV6-5 and TRBJ1-1, with D possibly being TRBD1 (6 bases). Looked up from germline, CDR1 is MNHEY and CDR2 is SVGAGI. This CDR3 is 11 amino acids long. V lost 11 bases to trimming and J lost 4 bases, with 11 bases between them. Written as DNA, the CDR3 is TGTGCCGGGGGCCGGGGCACTGAAGCTTTCTTT. Its protein is CAGGRGTEAFF.

The CDR3 DNA reads as TGTGCCATCAGTGGGACAGGGATCGGCTACACCTTC. This sequence encodes CAISGTGIGYTF. The chain recombines TRBV10-3 with TRBJ1-2; 8 positions agree with TRBD1. Germline values: CDR1 ENHRY, CDR2 SYGVKD. V trimming: 4 bases; J trimming: 8 bases; junction bases outside the gene matches: 3. The CDR3 length is 12 residues.

The gene calls are TRBV5-8 and TRBJ2-7; 8 bases match TRBD2. The germline CDR1 and CDR2 sequences are SGHTS and YDEGEE. The length of the CDR3 is 14 residues. The trim removed 4 bases at V and 3 bases at J, leaving 6 bases unmatched. The CDR3 bases are TGTGCCAGCAGCCCGCTGGGACTAGTCTACGAGCAGTACTTC. Protein sequence: CASSPLGLVYEQYF.

Only one count was recorded for this clone. The V gene is TRBV11-2, the J gene TRBJ2-4, with a weak D call TRBD2 (6 bases). This CDR3 comprises 17 residues. V gave up 4 bases and J gave up 0 bases, with 16 bases separating them. Germline CDR1 is SGHAT and CDR2 is FQNNGV. For the CDR3, the DNA is TGTGCCAGCAGCTCCCTGCAAGCGGGCATAGCCAAAAACATTCAGTACTTC. Translation gives CASSSLQAGIAKNIQYF.

This rearrangement joins TRBV11-2 to TRBJ2-2; a weak D match, TRBD1 (5 bases). The germline V gene encodes CDR1 SGHAT and CDR2 FQNNGV. Trimming took off 3 bases at V and 6 bases at J, with 14 bases between the two ends. The CDR3 has 15 amino acids. The DNA for the CDR3 is TGTGCCAGCAGCTTCTTCCCTCAGGGTCCCGGGGAGCTGTTTTTT. This gives the protein CASSFFPQGPGELFF.

The chain links TRBV18 to TRBJ1-2; TRBD1 matches 7 bases. Germline loops: CDR1 KGHSH, CDR2 LQKENI. The CDR3 extends over 14 amino acids. The V and J ends lost 3 bases and 6 bases, in that order; junction bases with no gene match: 7. The CDR3 loop reads CASSPFRDSHGYTF. In nucleotides, the CDR3 is TGTGCCAGCTCACCGTTCCGGGACAGCCATGGCTACACCTTC.

CDR3 DNA: TGTGCCAGCAGTTCGGGCAGGGTTTATGAAAAACTGTTTTTT. Amino acid sequence: CASSSGRVYEKLFF. The chain joins TRBV27 to TRBJ1-4; tentative D call: TRBD1 (5 bases). The germline gives CDR1 MNHEY, CDR2 SMNVEV (reference sequence). This CDR3 spans 14 amino acids. V lost 4 bases and J 6 bases, leaving 12 bases between the germline ends.

The gene calls are TRBV7-3 and TRBJ2-6; a possible D gene is TRBD2 (7 bases). Deletions cut 2 bases from V and 1 base from J, with 15 bases between. CDR1 and CDR2 (germline): SGHTA, FQGTGA. The length of the CDR3 is 18 residues. The CDR3 is CASSLLGGAPSGANVLTF. As DNA, the CDR3 is TGTGCCAGCAGCTTATTGGGGGGGGCCCCGTCTGGGGCCAACGTCCTGACTTTC.

This clone was recorded a few times. V and J are TRBV7-9 and TRBJ1-4, with 7 bases lining up with TRBD1. The V segment lost 4 bases and the J segment 2 bases; nucleotides outside the gene matches: 7. This CDR3 region has 16 residues. CDR1 and CDR2 (germline): SEHNR, FQNEAQ (reference sequence). The CDR3 DNA reads TGTGCCAGCAGCTCGTTATTGACAGGGACTAATGAAAAACTGTTTTTT. It translates to CASSSLLTGTNEKLFF.

This chain connects TRBV11-2 to TRBJ1-4; D ambiguous. Germline CDR1 is SGHAT and CDR2 is FQNNGV. This CDR3 contains 15 residues. V was cut by 4 bases and J by 3 bases, with 12 bases left in between. Here the CDR3 reads CASSSTVYSNEKLFF. In nucleotides, the CDR3 is TGTGCCAGCAGCTCAACGGTGTATTCTAATGAAAAACTGTTTTTT.

J is TRBJ2-1 and V is TRBV7-6, with 13 bases aligning to TRBD2. V lost 5 bases and J lost 4; bases outside the gene matches: 11. The CDR3 has 18 amino acids. The germline gives CDR1 SGHVS, CDR2 FNYEAQ. The CDR3 sequence: CASSPQPPLAGGYNEQFF. DNA of the CDR3: TGTGCCAGCAGCCCCCAGCCCCCACTAGCGGGAGGGTACAATGAGCAGTTCTTC.